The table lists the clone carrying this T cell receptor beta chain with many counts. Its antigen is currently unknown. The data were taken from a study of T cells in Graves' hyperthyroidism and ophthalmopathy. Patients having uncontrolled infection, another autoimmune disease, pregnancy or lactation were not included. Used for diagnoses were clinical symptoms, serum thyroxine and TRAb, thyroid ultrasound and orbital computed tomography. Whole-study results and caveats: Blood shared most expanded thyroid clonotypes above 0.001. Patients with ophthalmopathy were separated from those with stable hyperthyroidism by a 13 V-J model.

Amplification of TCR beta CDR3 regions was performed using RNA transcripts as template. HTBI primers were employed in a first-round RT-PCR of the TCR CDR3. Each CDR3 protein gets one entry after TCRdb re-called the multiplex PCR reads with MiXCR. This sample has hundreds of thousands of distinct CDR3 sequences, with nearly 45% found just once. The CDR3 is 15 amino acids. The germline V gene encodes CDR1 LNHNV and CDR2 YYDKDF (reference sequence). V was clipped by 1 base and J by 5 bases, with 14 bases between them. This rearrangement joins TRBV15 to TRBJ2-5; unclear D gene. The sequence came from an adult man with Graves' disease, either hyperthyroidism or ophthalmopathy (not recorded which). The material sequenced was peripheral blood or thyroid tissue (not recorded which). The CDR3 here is CATSRGLGVGETQYF. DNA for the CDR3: TGTGCCACCAGCAGAGGCCTCGGAGTGGGGGAGACCCAGTACTTC.